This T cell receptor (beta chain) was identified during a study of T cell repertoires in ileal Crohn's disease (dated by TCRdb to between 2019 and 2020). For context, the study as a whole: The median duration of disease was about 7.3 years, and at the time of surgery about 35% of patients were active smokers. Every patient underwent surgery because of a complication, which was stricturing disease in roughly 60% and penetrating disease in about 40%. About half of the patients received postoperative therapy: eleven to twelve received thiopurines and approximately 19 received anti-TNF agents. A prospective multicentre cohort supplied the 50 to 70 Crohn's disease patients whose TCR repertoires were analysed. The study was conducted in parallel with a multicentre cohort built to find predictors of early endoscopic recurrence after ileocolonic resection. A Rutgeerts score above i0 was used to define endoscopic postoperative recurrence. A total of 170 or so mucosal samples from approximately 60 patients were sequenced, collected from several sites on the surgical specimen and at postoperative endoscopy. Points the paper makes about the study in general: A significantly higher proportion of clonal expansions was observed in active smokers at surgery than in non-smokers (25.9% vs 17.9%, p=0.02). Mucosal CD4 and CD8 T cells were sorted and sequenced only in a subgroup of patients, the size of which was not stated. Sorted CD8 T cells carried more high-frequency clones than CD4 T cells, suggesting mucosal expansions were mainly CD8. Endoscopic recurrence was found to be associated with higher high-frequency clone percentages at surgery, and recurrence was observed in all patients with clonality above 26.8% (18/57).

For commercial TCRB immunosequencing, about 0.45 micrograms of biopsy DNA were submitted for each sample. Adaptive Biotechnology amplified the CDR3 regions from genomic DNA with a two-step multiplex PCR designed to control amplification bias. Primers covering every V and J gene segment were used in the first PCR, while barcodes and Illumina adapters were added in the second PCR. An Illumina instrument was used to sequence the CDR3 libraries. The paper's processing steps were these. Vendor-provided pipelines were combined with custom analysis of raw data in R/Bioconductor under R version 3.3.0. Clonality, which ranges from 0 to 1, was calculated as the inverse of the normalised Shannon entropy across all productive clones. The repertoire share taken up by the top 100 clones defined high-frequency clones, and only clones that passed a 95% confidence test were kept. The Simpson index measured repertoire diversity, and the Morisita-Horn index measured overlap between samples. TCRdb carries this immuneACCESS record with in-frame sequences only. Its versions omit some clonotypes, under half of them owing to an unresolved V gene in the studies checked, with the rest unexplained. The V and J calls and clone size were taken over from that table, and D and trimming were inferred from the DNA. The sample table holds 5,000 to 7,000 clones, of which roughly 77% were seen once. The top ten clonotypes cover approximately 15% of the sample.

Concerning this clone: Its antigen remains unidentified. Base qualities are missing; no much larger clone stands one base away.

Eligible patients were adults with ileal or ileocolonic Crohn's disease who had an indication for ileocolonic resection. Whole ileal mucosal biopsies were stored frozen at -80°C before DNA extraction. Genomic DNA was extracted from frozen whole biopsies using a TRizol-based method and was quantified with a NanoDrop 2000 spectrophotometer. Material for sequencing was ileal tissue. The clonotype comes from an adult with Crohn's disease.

The DNA reads TGTGCCACCAGTCCGACTAGCCCCTACAATGAGCAGTTCTTC. This codes for CATSPTSPYNEQFF. The chain is encoded by TRBV15 joined to TRBJ2-1; TRBD2 fits 7 bases in the junction. Spanning cysteine to phenylalanine, the CDR3 consists of 14 amino acids. The entry retains the CDR3 DNA only, 42 bases that are in frame from base 1. Relative to germline, V is missing 6 bases and J is missing 2 bases, with 4 bases of the junction outside any gene match. CDR1 and CDR2 are drawn from the germline V gene (reference sequence): LNHNV, YYDKDF.